This T cell receptor (beta chain) was captured by sequencing in a study of cytomegalovirus exposure and HLA in healthy donors. Background on the study: Earlier sequencing of around 190 million T cells yielded 100 million to 120 million unique TCR beta sequences. Study outcomes and limitations: HLA alleles showed associations with 15,000 to 20,000 TCR beta sequences in a later analysis, at a 0.05 false discovery rate.

The PCR contained 60 Vbeta and 13 Jbeta primers. Assay used: immunoSEQ multiplex PCR; TCRdb lists only in-frame clones, some missing. The sample shows around 160,000 clones, roughly 77% of them seen only once. Germline V gene lookup returns CDR1 LGHNA and CDR2 YSLEER. V gave up 4 bases and J gave up 6 bases; unmatched junction bases: 6. The CDR3 has 13 residues. To note about this clone: Its antigen is as yet unknown.

Sequences were obtained from PBMCs. The TCR was taken from a male donor in good health and CMV-seronegative. The chain links TRBV4-3 to TRBJ2-7; 7 bases agree with TRBD1. For the CDR3, the DNA is TGCGCCAGCAGCCCTACAGGGGCGGGCGAGCAGTACTTC. Translated, it gives CASSPTGAGEQYF.